Listed below are T cell receptor beta chains from one sample, sequenced in a study of neurological immune-mediated disorders. One entry per CDR3 protein results from TCRdb running MiXCR on the 5' RACE reads. This sample has tens of thousands of distinct CDR3 sequences, with under 5% found just once. The sequenced sample was CD4+ T cells from blood. The source of these receptors is a woman in her thirties or forties with multiple sclerosis. Each CDR3 is given with its conserved first and last residue. Fields, in order: J gene, V gene, D gene, clone size, CDR3 protein, CDR3 DNA. A D gene is named only where the DNA matches it firmly. Clone size is stated in some rows and not others, as once, few, many or a class when expanded.

J gene: TRBJ2-7
V gene: TRBV5-1
D gene: .
clone size: many
CDR3 protein: CASSLLDSLTYEQYF
CDR3 DNA: TGCGCCAGCAGCCTACTGGACAGCTTAACCTACGAGCAGTACTTC

J gene: TRBJ2-1
V gene: TRBV7-9
D gene: TRBD1
clone size: many
CDR3 protein: CASSLAGQGFF
CDR3 DNA: TGTGCCAGCAGCTTAGCGGGACAGGGGTTCTTC

J gene: TRBJ2-2
V gene: TRBV5-1
D gene: .
clone size: many
CDR3 protein: CASSLRSIDANTGELFF
CDR3 DNA: TGCGCCAGCAGCTTGAGAAGCATCGATGCGAACACCGGGGAGCTGTTTTTT

J gene: TRBJ1-2
V gene: TRBV20-1
D gene: TRBD1
clone size: many
CDR3 protein: CSARSGQGGYGYTF
CDR3 DNA: TGCAGTGCTAGATCCGGACAGGGGGGTTATGGCTACACCTTC

J gene: TRBJ2-3
V gene: TRBV21-1
D gene: .
clone size: many
CDR3 protein: CASSYRDRGADTQYF
CDR3 DNA: TGTGCCAGCAGCTACCGGGACAGGGGGGCAGATACGCAGTATTTT

J gene: TRBJ1-2
V gene: TRBV10-3
D gene: .
clone size: many
CDR3 protein: CAISEGQSYGYTF
CDR3 DNA: TGTGCCATCAGTGAGGGACAATCCTATGGCTACACCTTC

J gene: TRBJ2-3
V gene: TRBV20-1
D gene: TRBD2
clone size: many
CDR3 protein: CSADRLAGGTDTQYF
CDR3 DNA: TGCAGTGCAGATCGACTAGCGGGAGGCACAGATACGCAGTATTTT

J gene: TRBJ1-1
V gene: TRBV4-1
D gene: .
clone size: many
CDR3 protein: CASSPRGAMRTEAFF
CDR3 DNA: TGCGCCAGCAGCCCCCGGGGAGCCATGCGGACTGAAGCTTTCTTT

J gene: TRBJ1-2
V gene: TRBV29-1
D gene: .
clone size: many
CDR3 protein: CSVHRFTNYGYTF
CDR3 DNA: TGCAGCGTTCACCGCTTTACTAACTATGGCTACACCTTC

J gene: TRBJ2-5
V gene: TRBV2
D gene: TRBD2
clone size: many
CDR3 protein: CASRGESGGASVTQYF
CDR3 DNA: TGTGCCAGCAGGGGGGAGAGCGGGGGGGCCTCGGTGACCCAGTACTTC

J gene: TRBJ2-4
V gene: TRBV11-2
D gene: .
clone size: many
CDR3 protein: CASSLWDLNIQYF
CDR3 DNA: TGTGCCAGCAGCTTATGGGATCTAAACATTCAGTACTTC

J gene: TRBJ2-7
V gene: TRBV12-3/TRBV12-4
D gene: .
clone size: many
CDR3 protein: CASSIRGELGEQYF
CDR3 DNA: TGTGCCAGCAGCATACGAGGGGAACTGGGAGAGCAATACTTC

J gene: TRBJ2-2
V gene: TRBV5-1
D gene: .
clone size: many
CDR3 protein: CASSEAAGQSLTGELFF
CDR3 DNA: TGCGCCAGCAGCGAAGCCGCAGGACAGAGTCTCACCGGGGAGCTGTTTTTT

J gene: TRBJ2-1
V gene: TRBV6-4
D gene: .
clone size: many
CDR3 protein: CASSDIFSIGIYNEQFF
CDR3 DNA: TGTGCCAGCAGTGACATCTTTAGTATTGGGATTTACAATGAGCAGTTCTTC

J gene: TRBJ2-1
V gene: TRBV2
D gene: .
clone size: many
CDR3 protein: CASSTKRNEQFF
CDR3 DNA: TGTGCCAGCAGTACTAAACGAAATGAGCAGTTCTTC

J gene: TRBJ1-6
V gene: TRBV3-1
D gene: .
clone size: many
CDR3 protein: CASTTGPGTPLHF
CDR3 DNA: TGTGCCAGCACTACAGGGCCCGGGACACCCCTCCACTTT

J gene: TRBJ1-1
V gene: TRBV20-1
D gene: .
clone size: many
CDR3 protein: CSARDGALNTEAFF
CDR3 DNA: TGCAGTGCTAGAGACGGGGCCCTGAACACTGAAGCTTTCTTT

J gene: TRBJ1-1
V gene: TRBV5-1
D gene: TRBD1
clone size: many
CDR3 protein: CASSLIQGQAEAFF
CDR3 DNA: TGCGCCAGCAGCTTGATACAGGGGCAGGCGGAAGCTTTCTTT

J gene: TRBJ1-4
V gene: TRBV2
D gene: .
clone size: many
CDR3 protein: CASTRGDGKLFF
CDR3 DNA: TGTGCCAGCACCCGGGGCGATGGAAAACTGTTTTTT

J gene: TRBJ1-2
V gene: TRBV7-9
D gene: .
clone size: many
CDR3 protein: CASSAEDYGYTF
CDR3 DNA: TGTGCCAGCAGCGCCGAGGACTATGGCTACACCTTC

J gene: TRBJ2-2
V gene: TRBV7-2
D gene: .
clone size: medium-sized
CDR3 protein: CASSLAANTGELFF
CDR3 DNA: TGTGCCAGCAGCTTAGCGGCGAACACCGGGGAGCTGTTTTTT

J gene: TRBJ2-3
V gene: TRBV6-6
D gene: TRBD1
clone size: many
CDR3 protein: CASTHRTGGDTQYF
CDR3 DNA: TGTGCCAGCACCCATAGGACAGGGGGCGATACGCAGTATTTT

J gene: TRBJ1-5
V gene: TRBV7-2
D gene: .
clone size: many
CDR3 protein: CASSPRQYYQPQHF
CDR3 DNA: TGTGCCAGCAGCCCCCGACAGTACTATCAGCCCCAGCATTTT

J gene: TRBJ1-5
V gene: TRBV12-3/TRBV12-4
D gene: .
clone size: many
CDR3 protein: CASSPGQSLHSNQPQHF
CDR3 DNA: TGTGCCAGCAGTCCCGGACAGAGTCTTCATAGCAATCAGCCCCAGCATTTT

J gene: TRBJ2-3
V gene: TRBV20-1
D gene: .
clone size: many
CDR3 protein: CSAPRDPLTDTQYF
CDR3 DNA: TGCAGTGCTCCCCGGGACCCCCTCACAGATACGCAGTATTTT

J gene: TRBJ2-5
V gene: TRBV29-1
D gene: .
clone size: many
CDR3 protein: CSVEVVGSRETQYF
CDR3 DNA: TGCAGCGTTGAAGTAGTGGGCAGCCGGGAGACCCAGTACTTC

J gene: TRBJ2-4
V gene: TRBV5-1
D gene: .
clone size: few
CDR3 protein: CASSKTAKNIQYF
CDR3 DNA: TGCGCCAGCAGCAAGACTGCCAAAAACATTCAGTACTTC

J gene: TRBJ1-2
V gene: TRBV5-6
D gene: TRBD1
clone size: many
CDR3 protein: CASSRAGTGPLYTF
CDR3 DNA: TGTGCCAGCAGCCGAGCCGGGACAGGGCCCCTCTACACCTTC

J gene: TRBJ1-1
V gene: TRBV5-5
D gene: .
clone size: many
CDR3 protein: CASSGRHLSVSGTEAFF
CDR3 DNA: TGTGCCAGCAGCGGAAGACATCTAAGTGTGTCGGGCACTGAAGCTTTCTTT

J gene: TRBJ1-6
V gene: TRBV5-1
D gene: .
clone size: many
CDR3 protein: CASSLGRDNSPLHF
CDR3 DNA: TGCGCCAGCAGTCTCGGACGGGATAATTCACCCCTCCACTTT

J gene: TRBJ1-1
V gene: TRBV23-1
D gene: .
clone size: many
CDR3 protein: CASSQVRQNTEAFF
CDR3 DNA: TGCGCCAGCAGTCAGGTCCGACAGAACACTGAAGCTTTCTTT

J gene: TRBJ1-1
V gene: TRBV18
D gene: .
clone size: many
CDR3 protein: CASSPLFGKINTEAFF
CDR3 DNA: TGTGCCAGCTCACCACTTTTCGGGAAAATCAACACTGAAGCTTTCTTT

J gene: TRBJ1-1
V gene: TRBV13
D gene: .
clone size: many
CDR3 protein: CASSLAIEAFF
CDR3 DNA: TGTGCCAGCAGCTTAGCCATTGAAGCTTTCTTT

J gene: TRBJ1-1
V gene: TRBV14
D gene: .
clone size: many
CDR3 protein: CASSQVFSTEAFF
CDR3 DNA: TGTGCCAGCAGCCAAGTTTTTTCCACTGAAGCTTTCTTT

J gene: TRBJ2-1
V gene: TRBV11-2
D gene: TRBD2
clone size: many
CDR3 protein: CASSLTSNNPNEQFF
CDR3 DNA: TGTGCCAGCAGCTTGACTAGCAACAATCCCAATGAGCAGTTCTTC

J gene: TRBJ1-4
V gene: TRBV10-3
D gene: .
clone size: many
CDR3 protein: CAISDRRTTNEKLFF
CDR3 DNA: TGTGCCATCAGTGACAGGAGAACAACTAATGAAAAACTGTTTTTT

J gene: TRBJ2-7
V gene: TRBV20-1
D gene: TRBD2
clone size: many
CDR3 protein: CSARGRSGGRSYEQYF
CDR3 DNA: TGCAGTGCTAGAGGAAGGAGCGGGGGGCGCTCCTACGAGCAGTACTTC

J gene: TRBJ2-3
V gene: TRBV12-3/TRBV12-4
D gene: TRBD2
clone size: many
CDR3 protein: CASSPGGGGTDTQYF
CDR3 DNA: TGTGCCAGCAGCCCTGGGGGGGGGGGCACAGATACGCAGTATTTT

J gene: TRBJ1-1
V gene: TRBV18
D gene: .
clone size: many
CDR3 protein: CASSPRAGSTNTEAFF
CDR3 DNA: TGTGCCAGCTCACCACGAGCGGGGTCGACAAACACTGAAGCTTTCTTT

J gene: TRBJ1-1
V gene: TRBV4-1
D gene: .
clone size: many
CDR3 protein: CASSRGETGNTEAFF
CDR3 DNA: TGCGCCAGCAGCCGGGGTGAGACAGGGAACACTGAAGCTTTCTTT

J gene: TRBJ2-7
V gene: TRBV20-1
D gene: TRBD1
clone size: many
CDR3 protein: CSARQGSHEQYF
CDR3 DNA: TGCAGTGCCAGACAGGGATCCCACGAGCAGTACTTC

J gene: TRBJ1-2
V gene: TRBV7-9
D gene: .
clone size: .
CDR3 protein: CASGEDGDGYTF
CDR3 DNA: TGTGCCTCAGGGGAGGATGGGGATGGCTACACCTTC

J gene: TRBJ1-6
V gene: TRBV5-1
D gene: .
clone size: many
CDR3 protein: CASSLDSPNSPLHF
CDR3 DNA: TGCGCCAGCAGCTTGGACAGTCCTAATTCACCCCTCCACTTT

J gene: TRBJ1-5
V gene: TRBV4-1
D gene: .
clone size: many
CDR3 protein: CASSRLSRVGQPQHF
CDR3 DNA: TGCGCCAGCAGCCGACTATCAAGAGTAGGGCAGCCCCAGCATTTT

J gene: TRBJ2-1
V gene: TRBV20-1
D gene: .
clone size: many
CDR3 protein: CSAAGRIYNEQFF
CDR3 DNA: TGCAGTGCTGCGGGACGGATCTACAATGAGCAGTTCTTC

J gene: TRBJ1-1
V gene: TRBV5-1
D gene: .
clone size: many
CDR3 protein: CASSPAGRDTEAFF
CDR3 DNA: TGCGCCAGCAGCCCGGCTGGGAGGGACACTGAAGCTTTCTTT

J gene: TRBJ1-1
V gene: TRBV7-2
D gene: .
clone size: many
CDR3 protein: CASSLNPGNTEAFF
CDR3 DNA: TGTGCCAGCAGCTTAAACCCCGGGAACACTGAAGCTTTCTTT

J gene: TRBJ1-1
V gene: TRBV5-1
D gene: TRBD1
clone size: many
CDR3 protein: CASSPGTGGFLNTEAFF
CDR3 DNA: TGCGCCAGCAGCCCCGGGACAGGGGGCTTCCTGAACACTGAAGCTTTCTTT

J gene: TRBJ2-3
V gene: TRBV20-1
D gene: .
clone size: many
CDR3 protein: CSASSSASTDTQYF
CDR3 DNA: TGCAGTGCTAGCTCCAGCGCTAGCACAGATACGCAGTATTTT